These 26 T cell receptor beta chains came from one sample sequenced in a study of cytomegalovirus exposure and HLA in healthy donors. The PCR had 60 Vbeta and 13 Jbeta primers. Using immunoSEQ multiplex PCR, the repertoire was profiled, and TCRdb retains in-frame clones only, with some absent. Found here are some 150,000 clones, about four fifths of them singletons; the top ten hold around 6.7%. Input material: PBMCs. Every receptor here comes from a woman in her 30s in good health and CMV-seropositive.

This clone was counted once. The chain is built from TRBV18 and TRBJ2-7; TRBD1 might be the D (5 bases). CDR3 size: 15 residues. V was trimmed by 1 base and J by 3 bases, leaving 13 bases between them. CDR1 and CDR2 (germline): KGHSH, LQKENI. CDR3 sequence (DNA): TGTGCCAGCTCACCACAGGGGTCGGTCATCTACGAGCAGTACTTC. Residues: CASSPQGSVIYEQYF.

The V and J genes are TRBV10-3 and TRBJ1-2; 9 bases align to TRBD1. Germline assignment: CDR1 ENHRY and CDR2 SYGVKD. The trim removed 9 bases at V and 8 bases at J, leaving 4 bases unmatched. CDR3 size: 11 residues. Written as DNA, the CDR3 is TGTGCCATACAGGGGGCGGAAGGCTACACCTTC. Translating it yields CAIQGAEGYTF.

The rearrangement joins TRBV7-2 to TRBJ2-3; D is unclear. The germline gives CDR1 SGHTA, CDR2 FQGNSA. V dropped 5 bases and J dropped 9 bases, with 9 bases sitting between them. The CDR3 contains 11 residues. The chain's CDR3 is CASSPEATQYF. CDR3 nucleotide sequence: TGTGCCAGCAGCCCCGAAGCCACGCAGTATTTT.

This sequence joins TRBV30 and TRBJ2-7, with 8 positions matching TRBD1. Trimming cost V 2 bases and J 7 bases; bases outside gene matches: 7. Germline CDR1 GTSNPN, CDR2 SVGIG (reference sequence). The CDR3 has 13 residues. CDR3: CAWSTWTGREQYF. The CDR3 DNA follows: TGTGCCTGGAGTACGTGGACAGGGAGAGAGCAGTACTTC.

This clone was picked up one time. The V gene is TRBV10-3, the J gene TRBJ2-3; D is uncertain. The CDR3 is 13 residues long. Deletions cut 1 base from V and 3 bases from J, with 5 bases between. The V gene's germline CDR1 is ENHRY and CDR2 SYGVKD. The DNA of the CDR3 is TGTGCCATCAGTGAGTTTCGGACAGATACGCAGTATTTT. Residues: CAISEFRTDTQYF.

This clone was counted a few times. V usage is TRBV30 and J usage is TRBJ2-7; no clear D gene. The CDR3 totals 11 residues. In germline, CDR1 is GTSNPN, CDR2 SVGIG (reference sequence). Trimming shortened V by 3 bases and J by 4 bases, and 7 bases separated the two germline ends. This CDR3 is CAWSLLYEQYF. CDR3 DNA: TGTGCCTGGAGCCTCCTATACGAGCAGTACTTC.

The CDR3 sequence: CASRVLTGTNQPQHF. The CDR3 DNA reads as TGTGCCAGCAGGGTTTTGACAGGCACCAATCAGCCCCAGCATTTT. This chain connects TRBV28 to TRBJ1-5; tentatively, D is TRBD1 (6 bases). CDR3 size: 15 residues. Germline V gene data show CDR1 as MDHEN and CDR2 as SYDVKM. V shed 6 bases and J shed 3 bases, with 15 bases lying between them.

This clone turned up a few times. The chain combines TRBV9 with TRBJ2-5, with 7 bases matching TRBD2. CDR1 is SGDLS and CDR2 is YYNGEE in the germline V gene. The CDR3 has 18 residues. With V trimmed by 3 bases and J by 4 bases, 18 bases remained unmatched. DNA of the CDR3: TGTGCCAGCAGCGCCTCCGGCGGGGGTGGGTCATATTCAGAGACCCAGTACTTC. This gives the protein CASSASGGGGSYSETQYF.

This clone was detected only once. The V call is TRBV12-5, the J call TRBJ2-1, with D uncertain. Between the trimmed V and J ends, which lost 5 bases and 5 bases, there was a span of 10 bases. The germline CDR1 and CDR2 sequences are LGHNT and FRNRAP. The CDR3 consists of 13 residues. The CDR3 here is CASGPSVHNEQFF. DNA of the CDR3: TGTGCTAGTGGTCCCAGTGTTCACAATGAGCAGTTCTTC.

This clone was seen a single time. This rearrangement joins TRBV7-9 to TRBJ2-5; 9 bases match TRBD1. Germline values: CDR1 SEHNR, CDR2 FQNEAQ (reference sequence). The CDR3 runs 15 residues. With V trimmed by 5 bases and J by 4 bases, 8 bases remained unmatched. DNA for the CDR3: TGTGCCAGCAGCCCGAGGGACAGGGTGCGAGAGACCCAGTACTTC. It translates to CASSPRDRVRETQYF.

This clone was observed once. This chain links TRBV15 with TRBJ2-1; D is undetermined. Looked up from germline, CDR1 is LNHNV and CDR2 is YYDKDF (reference sequence). This CDR3 is 16 amino acids long. The V and J ends lost 1 base and 0 bases respectively, with 10 bases between them. The CDR3 region is CATSRGGSFSYNEQFF. The CDR3 nucleotides are TGTGCCACCAGCAGAGGAGGCTCGTTCTCCTACAATGAGCAGTTCTTC.

This clone was seen a handful of times. The rearrangement uses TRBV5-1 and TRBJ1-4, with D uncertain. V was cut by 0 bases and J by 7 bases, with 16 bases left in between. Germline assignment: CDR1 SGHRS and CDR2 YFSETQ. This CDR3 spans 16 amino acids. The CDR3 DNA follows: TGCGCCAGCAGCTTGGGTCCCCATTCCCGGTTTGAAAAACTGTTTTTT. This translates into CASSLGPHSRFEKLFF.

The genes are TRBV18 and TRBJ1-2; D possibly corresponds to TRBD1 (6 bases). V was pared by 3 bases and J by 2 bases, with 13 bases between. CDR1 is KGHSH and CDR2 is LQKENI in the germline V gene. This CDR3 contains 15 residues. CDR3 sequence (DNA): TGTGCCAGCTCACCGAGGACAGACCTGAACTATGGCTACACCTTC. Protein: CASSPRTDLNYGYTF.

This rearrangement joins TRBV2 to TRBJ2-1; a possible D gene is TRBD2 (6 bases). The CDR3 is made up of 17 amino acids. Deletions cut 3 bases from V and 10 bases from J, with 25 bases between. CDR1 is SNHLY, CDR2 FYNNEI, per germline. CDR3 DNA sequence: TGTGCCAGCAGTGACATCAGCCGGGACTTCAGTCTTTCGGAGCAGTTCTTC. Its translation is CASSDISRDFSLSEQFF.

This clone was seen a few times. The V call is TRBV6-5, the J call TRBJ1-6; tentatively, D is TRBD1 (6 bases). Trimming took off 5 bases at V and 10 bases at J, with 18 bases between the two ends. Germline assignment: CDR1 MNHEY and CDR2 SVGAGI. The CDR3 consists of 15 residues. The CDR3 spells CASSHNQGLESPLHF. The CDR3 DNA reads TGTGCCAGCAGTCATAATCAGGGGCTTGAATCACCCCTCCACTTT.

The chain carries TRBV7-8 and TRBJ2-7, with TRBD1 identical over 7 bases. The CDR3 contains 14 residues. In germline, CDR1 is SGHVS, CDR2 FQNEAQ. V gave up 1 base and J gave up 8 bases; unmatched junction bases: 8. The CDR3 sequence: CASSLDLHRGKQYF. Here the CDR3 DNA reads TGTGCCAGCAGCTTAGACCTGCACAGGGGTAAGCAGTACTTC.

The chain couples TRBV5-6 to TRBJ2-7, with TRBD2 as a possible D gene (5 bases). The CDR3 is made up of 14 amino acids. V dropped 2 bases and J dropped 9 bases, with 18 bases sitting between them. CDR1 and CDR2 from the germline V gene are SGHDT and YYEEEE. The CDR3, as DNA: TGTGCCAGCAGCTTCCGGGATGGGCTACTCGGGCAGTACTTC. This codes for CASSFRDGLLGQYF.

This clone appeared once. The chain recombines TRBV15 with TRBJ2-2, with D possibly matching TRBD1 (8 bases). This CDR3 contains 16 residues. Germline loops: CDR1 LNHNV, CDR2 YYDKDF (reference sequence). With 0 bases removed from V and 6 bases from J, the gap between germline ends came to 14 bases. The CDR3 bases are TGTGCCACCAGCAGAGATCGAACAGGGGGGGCCGGGGAGCTGTTTTTT. Translating it yields CATSRDRTGGAGELFF.

V usage is TRBV6-1 and J usage is TRBJ1-6; D gene unclear. The CDR3 loop spans 16 amino acids. Trimming removed 3 bases from V and 3 bases from J, with 12 bases in between. Germline CDR1 is MNHNS and CDR2 is SASEGT. As DNA, the CDR3 is TGTGCCAGCAGTGAGAGTCAACACTACTATAATTCACCCCTCCACTTT. Its protein product is CASSESQHYYNSPLHF.

This chain uses TRBV29-1 with TRBJ1-5, with 10 bases aligning to TRBD1. V trimming: 6 bases; J trimming: 2 bases; junction bases outside the gene matches: 4. Looked up from germline, CDR1 is SQVTM and CDR2 is ANQGSEA. CDR3 length equals 14 residues. Here the CDR3 reads CSVRGTGGNQPQHF. As DNA, the CDR3 is TGCAGCGTCCGTGGGACAGGGGGCAATCAGCCCCAGCATTTT.

The gene calls are TRBV6-6 and TRBJ1-2; D is undetermined. Trimming took 8 bases from V and 0 from J, leaving 10 bases between them. The CDR3 runs 13 residues. Looked up from germline, CDR1 is MNHNY and CDR2 is SVGAGI (reference sequence). CDR3 sequence (DNA): TGTGCCAGCTCCGGGGATCCTAACTATGGCTACACCTTC. Translated, it gives CASSGDPNYGYTF.

As DNA, the CDR3 is TGTGCCAGCTCACCGTACCGGGACAGGGTTCTTGGGCAGTTCTTC. The encoded protein is CASSPYRDRVLGQFF. This chain connects TRBV18 to TRBJ2-1; TRBD1 agrees at 9 bases. Germline V lookup: CDR1 KGHSH, CDR2 LQKENI. This CDR3 comprises 15 residues. V lost 3 bases, J lost 12 bases, and 12 bases stayed unmatched.

This clone appeared once. The J gene is TRBJ1-1, the V gene TRBV5-4, with a weak D call TRBD1 (6 bases). With 4 bases removed from V and 0 bases from J, the gap between germline ends came to 13 bases. CDR3 size: 15 residues. Looked up from germline, CDR1 is SGHNT and CDR2 is YYREEE (reference sequence). The CDR3 DNA reads TGTGCCAGCAGCCGGAGGGGGGGGATGAACACTGAAGCTTTCTTT. It codes for CASSRRGGMNTEAFF. Together with reference TRBV5-4 and TRBJ1-1, the CDR3 gives the full variable domain: ETGVTQSPTHLIKTRGQQVTLRCSSQSGHNTVSWYQQALGQGPQFIFQYYREEENGRGNFPPRFSGLQFPNYSSELNVNALELDDSALYLCASSRRGGMNTEAFFGQGTRLTVV.

The chain recombines TRBV7-3 with TRBJ2-2; D is unresolved. The germline V gene encodes CDR1 SGHTA and CDR2 FQGTGA. V lost 1 base, J lost 4 bases, and 7 bases lay in between. The CDR3 runs 14 residues. In nucleotides, the CDR3 is TGTGCCAGCAGCTTAATGTTATCCACCGGGGAGCTGTTTTTT. Translating gives CASSLMLSTGELFF. The variable domain in full, completed from reference TRBV7-3 and TRBJ2-2, reads GAGVSQTPSNKVTEKGKYVELRCDPISGHTALYWYRQSLGQGPEFLIYFQGTGAADDSGLPNDRFFAVRPEGSVSTLKIQRTERGDSAVYLCASSLMLSTGELFFGEGSRLTVL.

The chain links TRBV4-3 to TRBJ1-4; 10 bases fit TRBD1. The germline CDR1 and CDR2 sequences are LGHNA and YSLEER. V was pared by 2 bases and J by 3 bases, with 3 bases of the junction left unmatched. The CDR3 has 16 residues. CDR3 sequence reads: CASSQRQGAANEKLFF. The CDR3 nucleotides read TGCGCCAGCAGCCAACGACAGGGGGCGGCTAATGAAAAACTGTTTTTT.

The chain is built from TRBV18 and TRBJ2-7; D unclear. The CDR3 length is 13 residues. V dropped 4 bases and J dropped 1 base, with 8 bases sitting between them. CDR1 and CDR2 (germline): KGHSH, LQKENI. CDR3 nucleotide sequence: TGTGCCAGCTCACTGGGCCTATCCTACGAGCAGTACTTC. Encoded protein: CASSLGLSYEQYF.